The 27 T cell receptor beta chains given below trace back to one sample, sequenced in a study of molecular identifiers for immune sequencing clone quantification. TCRdb itself ran the PCR reads through MiXCR, one entry per CDR3 protein. The table includes about half a million distinct CDR3 sequences, about a quarter detected once. The sequenced sample consisted of naive CD8+ T cells from blood, with Jurkat cell RNA spiked in. As for subset: FACS-sorted CD8+CD4-CCR7+CD45RA+ naive T cells. The receptor set was obtained from a human donor in good health. Some libraries in this study had Jurkat cell RNA spiked in.

The chain couples TRBV4-1 to TRBJ2-7; D not certain. The CDR3 has 15 residues. V shed 3 bases and J shed 3 bases, with 15 bases lying between them. Germline CDR1 reads MGHRA; CDR2 reads YSYEKL. This chain's CDR3 is CASSQIGNFYYEQYF. The DNA of the CDR3 is TGCGCCAGCAGCCAGATCGGCAACTTCTACTACGAGCAGTACTTC.

This clonotype showed up just a few times. The chain uses TRBV9 and TRBJ2-2; 10 nucleotides agree with TRBD1. J was trimmed by 4 bases and V by 3 bases; bases with no gene match: 6. CDR3 length: 16 amino acids. Germline CDR1 SGDLS, CDR2 YYNGEE. The CDR3 reads CASSATGGYPTGELFF. DNA for the CDR3: TGTGCCAGCAGCGCGACAGGGGGCTATCCCACCGGGGAGCTGTTTTTT.

As regards this clonotype: This may come from a read error, since a much larger clone is one base off. The gene calls are TRBV6-5 and TRBJ1-3; D is possibly TRBD1 (5 bases). With 7 bases removed from V and 0 bases from J, the gap between germline ends came to 10 bases. The germline gives CDR1 MNHEY, CDR2 SVGAGI. The CDR3 covers 14 residues. Here the CDR3 reads CASNGAGSGNTIYF. The CDR3 DNA reads as TGTGCCAGCAACGGGGCGGGCTCTGGAAACACCATATATTTT.

This clonotype has just a few counts. The CDR3: CASSEGFADTQYF. The CDR3 nucleotides are TGTGCCAGCAGTGAAGGGTTCGCAGATACGCAGTATTTT. The chain employs TRBV6-1 and TRBJ2-3, with D unresolved. Trimming removed 1 base at V and 4 bases at J, with 6 bases between. The CDR3 is made up of 13 amino acids. Germline CDR1 is MNHNS and CDR2 is SASEGT.

This clonotype was seen ten or more times. The chain joins TRBV20-1 to TRBJ2-5; 9 nucleotides match TRBD2. V lost 3 bases to trimming and J lost 3 bases; unmatched junction nucleotides: 5. CDR3 length: 14 residues. Germline V lookup: CDR1 DFQATT, CDR2 SNEGSKA (reference sequence). The CDR3 nucleotides read TGCAGTGCTAGGTCGATAGCGGGGGAAGAGACCCAGTACTTC. Translating it yields CSARSIAGEETQYF.

The gene calls are TRBV27 and TRBJ2-7, with 8 bases lining up with TRBD2. Germline CDR1 MNHEY, CDR2 SMNVEV (reference sequence). The CDR3 runs 15 residues. Trimming cost V 3 bases and J 2 bases; bases outside gene matches: 6. CDR3 protein: CASSLHGRGPYEQYF. The CDR3, as DNA: TGTGCCAGCAGTTTGCACGGGAGGGGACCCTACGAGCAGTACTTC.

Regarding this clonotype: A read error may be the cause here, since a much bigger clone is one base away. The chain has TRBV2 and TRBJ2-7; 7 positions match TRBD1. Germline-derived CDR1 and CDR2 are SNHLY and FYNNEI. This CDR3 contains 14 residues. The CDR3 protein is CASSAARGYYEQCF. DNA for the CDR3: TGTGCCAGCAGCGCCGCCAGGGGGTATTACGAGCAGTGCTTC.

The genes are TRBV7-9 and TRBJ2-3; D may be TRBD2 (5 bases). The CDR3 runs 18 residues. Between the trimmed V and J ends, which lost 5 bases and 0 bases, there was a span of 21 bases. Germline CDR1 is SEHNR and CDR2 is FQNEAQ (reference sequence). This CDR3 reads CASSARLGSGISTDTQYF. The CDR3 DNA reads as TGTGCCAGCAGCGCGAGATTAGGGTCGGGGATAAGCACAGATACGCAGTATTTT.

This clonotype was detected ten times or more. This sequence joins TRBV5-5 and TRBJ1-1, with D unclear. The CDR3 runs to 15 residues. V lost 2 bases and J 3 bases, leaving 14 bases between the germline ends. The germline gives CDR1 SGHKS, CDR2 YYEKEE (reference sequence). CDR3 bases: TGTGCCAGCAGCTTTGACTCTCCGCGCGACACTGAAGCTTTCTTT. This encodes CASSFDSPRDTEAFF.

This clonotype was counted only a few times. The chain couples TRBV24-1 to TRBJ2-2; D is unclear. The CDR3 extends over 17 amino acids. Germline CDR1 reads KGHDR; CDR2 reads SFDVKD. The V end lost 3 bases, the J end lost 2 bases, and 15 bases lay between the germline ends. The CDR3 DNA follows: TGTGCCACCAGTGATCGGCGTGTAACCCAAAACACCGGGGAGCTGTTTTTT. Protein product: CATSDRRVTQNTGELFF.

This clonotype appeared many times. The rearrangement links TRBV7-6 to TRBJ2-5; the D is unclear. The CDR3 runs 15 residues. Germline assignment: CDR1 SGHVS and CDR2 FNYEAQ. The ends were cut back, 7 bases at V and 2 bases at J, with 17 bases in the middle. The DNA for the CDR3 is TGTGCCAGCAATTTACGATCGGGCAGTCAAGAGACCCAGTACTTC. Protein sequence: CASNLRSGSQETQYF.

This clonotype has just one count. At one of its ends the junction is not consistent with the germline gene, which may arise from a read error. The gene calls are TRBV4-1 and TRBJ1-2; 9 nucleotides line up with TRBD1. The CDR3 has 15 amino acids. Per germline, CDR1 MGHRA and CDR2 YSYEKL. This chain's CDR3 is CASSQDLGTGRGYAF. The CDR3 DNA sequence: TGCGCCAGCAGCCAAGATTTAGGGACAGGGCGCGGCTACGCCTTC.

This clonotype has more than one count but fewer than ten. The chain couples TRBV4-1 to TRBJ1-2; D gene ambiguous. This CDR3 has 15 amino acids. V dropped 3 bases and J dropped 7 bases, with 18 bases sitting between them. Looked up from germline, CDR1 is MGHRA and CDR2 is YSYEKL. For the CDR3, the DNA is TGCGCCAGCAGCCAGATACGGTACGAGGATGCTGGCTACACCTTC. Encoded protein: CASSQIRYEDAGYTF.

The DNA of the CDR3 is TGTGCCAGCAGTCCCGGACAAGCTGGAGAGCAGTACTTC. Translation: CASSPGQAGEQYF. This chain connects TRBV6-5 to TRBJ2-7; D might be TRBD1 (5 bases). Trimming pared 5 bases from V and 7 bases from J, leaving 15 bases between. The germline V gene has CDR1 MNHEY and CDR2 SVGAGI. The CDR3 covers 13 residues.

The chain is built from TRBV6-2 or TRBV6-3 and TRBJ1-5, with 7 bases matching TRBD1. Germline-derived CDR1 and CDR2 are MNHEY and SVGEGT. CDR3 length: 17 amino acids. With V trimmed by 2 bases and J by 0 bases, 7 bases remained unmatched. The CDR3 loop reads CASSYNQGQHSNQPQHF. CDR3 DNA sequence: TGTGCCAGCAGTTACAATCAGGGACAGCATAGCAATCAGCCCCAGCATTTT.

With regard to this clonotype: With a much larger clone just one base away, this may be a read error. The chain recombines TRBV3-1 with TRBJ2-2; D remains unclear. The CDR3 totals 12 residues. The germline V gene has CDR1 LGHDT and CDR2 YNNKEL (reference sequence). The CDR3 loop reads CARSQVSWELFF. The CDR3 nucleotides read TGTGCCAGAAGCCAAGTGTCCTGGGAGCTGTTTTTT.

This clonotype was seen ten or more times. CDR3 region: CAWSQGLAGGLLSYEQYF. The CDR3 region has the DNA TGTGCCTGGAGCCAAGGACTAGCGGGAGGGCTTCTATCCTACGAGCAGTACTTC. The chain uses TRBV30 and TRBJ2-7, with 15 bases that match TRBD2. CDR3 size: 18 residues. V was clipped by 3 bases and J by 1 base; unmatched bases: 10. The V gene's germline CDR1 is GTSNPN and CDR2 SVGIG (reference sequence).

The chain joins TRBV7-6 to TRBJ2-7, with D possibly TRBD2 on 5 matching bases. V was shortened by 3 bases and J by 3 bases, with 9 bases between the two germline ends. The CDR3 is 13 amino acids. Germline V gives CDR1 SGHVS, CDR2 FNYEAQ. The DNA for the CDR3 is TGTGCCAGCAGCTTGGGCGAGGGCTACGAGCAGTACTTC. Translating it yields CASSLGEGYEQYF. The full variable domain, rest sourced from reference TRBV7-6 and TRBJ2-7, is GAGVSQSPRYKVTKRGQDVALRCDPISGHVSLYWYRQALGQGPEFLTYFNYEAQQDKSGLPNDRFSAERPEGSISTLTIQRTEQRDSAMYRCASSLGEGYEQYFGPGTRLTVT.

About this clonotype itself: One end of the junction is discordant with germline, which a read error may explain. J is TRBJ2-7 and V is TRBV6-2 or TRBV6-3, with 7 bases fitting TRBD2. This CDR3 is 13 amino acids long. Germline V gene sequence: CDR1 MNHEY, CDR2 SVGEGT. CDR3 residues: CARNRLAAYEPYF. For the CDR3, the DNA is TGTGCCCGCAACCGCCTAGCGGCCTACGAGCCGTACTTC.

V is TRBV11-2 and J is TRBJ2-1; a weak D match, TRBD1 (5 bases). Germline CDR1 is SGHAT and CDR2 is FQNNGV. Trimming removed 0 bases at V and 7 bases at J, with 13 bases between. The length of the CDR3 is 15 residues. Here the CDR3 DNA reads TGTGCCAGCAGCTTAGAAGCAGGGTTTGTGAATGAGCAGTTCTTC. This gives the protein CASSLEAGFVNEQFF.

Comments on this clonotype: Since a much larger clone is just one base distant, this may be a read error. V and J are TRBV7-9 and TRBJ2-5, with D unclear. The CDR3 has 12 amino acids. Germline V gene lookup returns CDR1 SEHNR and CDR2 FQNEAQ (reference sequence). Written as DNA, the CDR3 is TGTGCCAACAGCTCAACACAAGAGACCCAGTACTTC. Its translation is CANSSTQETQYF. Based on the CDR3 plus reference TRBV7-9 and TRBJ2-5, the full variable domain is DTGVSQNPRHKITKRGQNVTFRCDPISEHNRLYWYRQTLGQGPEFLTYFQNEAQLEKSRLLSDRFSAERPKGSFSTLEIQRTEQGDSAMYLCANSSTQETQYFGPGTRLLVL.

This clonotype has a handful of counts. The V and J genes are TRBV11-2 and TRBJ2-3; D remains ambiguous. The CDR3 extends over 14 amino acids. V lost 1 base and J 2 bases, leaving 7 bases between the germline ends. The germline gives CDR1 SGHAT, CDR2 FQNNGV. The CDR3 DNA reads as TGTGCCAGCAGCTTAGCCAGCAACACAGATACGCAGTATTTT. It is translated as CASSLASNTDTQYF.

This clonotype was recorded many times. The chain combines TRBV7-3 with TRBJ2-5, with D hard to call. V shed 0 bases and J shed 3 bases, with 8 bases lying between them. CDR1 and CDR2 from the germline V gene are SGHTA and FQGTGA. The CDR3 runs to 14 residues. The CDR3 reads CASSLTGWKETQYF. CDR3 bases: TGTGCCAGCAGCTTAACGGGGTGGAAAGAGACCCAGTACTTC.

This clonotype was counted a single time. This may come from a read error, since a much larger clone is one base off. The chain uses TRBV7-2 and TRBJ2-1; 7 nucleotides agree with TRBD1. CDR3 size: 16 residues. Germline CDR1 and CDR2: SGHTA and FQGNSA. With V trimmed by 2 bases and J by 12 bases, 16 bases remained unmatched. CDR3: CASSLLFTGAGDGQFF. CDR3 in DNA: TGTGCCAGCAGCTTACTTTTCACAGGGGCCGGCGATGGGCAGTTCTTC.

The chain is built from TRBV11-2 and TRBJ1-6, with D perhaps matching TRBD1 (5 bases). The germline V and J ends were trimmed by 2 bases and 10 bases, with 21 bases remaining between them. This CDR3 has 17 amino acids. Germline lookup yields CDR1 SGHAT and CDR2 FQNNGV. As DNA, the CDR3 is TGTGCCAGCAGCTTATTTGGGACCGCCGAATGGGTATCACCCCTCCACTTT. This encodes CASSLFGTAEWVSPLHF.

The chain carries TRBV2 and TRBJ2-3, with D unresolved. This CDR3 is built from 11 residues. V lost 8 bases and J 2 bases, leaving 5 bases between the germline ends. CDR1 is SNHLY, CDR2 FYNNEI, per germline. CDR3 region: CASYLTDTQYF. The CDR3 DNA reads as TGTGCCAGCTATCTCACAGATACGCAGTATTTT. The full variable domain, its missing parts supplied by reference TRBV2 and TRBJ2-3, is EPEVTQTPSHQVTQMGQEVILRCVPISNHLYFYWYRQILGQKVEFLVSFYNNEISEKSEIFDDQFSVERPDGSNFTLKIRSTKLEDSAMYFCASYLTDTQYFGPGTRLTVL.

The rearrangement uses TRBV5-1 and TRBJ2-3, with D possibly matching TRBD1 (5 bases). This CDR3 comprises 13 residues. The V end lost 3 bases, the J end lost 6 bases, and 11 bases lay between the germline ends. Germline V gene data show CDR1 as SGHRS and CDR2 as YFSETQ. CDR3 sequence (DNA): TGCGCCAGCAGCTGCACAGGTTCGGATACGCAGTATTTT. Translating gives CASSCTGSDTQYF.